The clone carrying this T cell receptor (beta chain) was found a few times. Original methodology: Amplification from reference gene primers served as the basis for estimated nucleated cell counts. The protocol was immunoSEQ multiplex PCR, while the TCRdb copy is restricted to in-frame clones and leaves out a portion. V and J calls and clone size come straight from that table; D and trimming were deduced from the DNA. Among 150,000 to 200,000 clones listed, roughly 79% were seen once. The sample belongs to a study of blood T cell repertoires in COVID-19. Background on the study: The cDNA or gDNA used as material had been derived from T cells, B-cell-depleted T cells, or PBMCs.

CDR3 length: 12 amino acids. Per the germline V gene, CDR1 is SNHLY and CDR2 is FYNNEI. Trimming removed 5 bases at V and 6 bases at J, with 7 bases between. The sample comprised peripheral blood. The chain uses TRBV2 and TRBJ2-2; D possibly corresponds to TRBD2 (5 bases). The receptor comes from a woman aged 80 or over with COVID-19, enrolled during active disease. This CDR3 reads CASSREPGELFF. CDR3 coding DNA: TGTGCCAGCAGTCGGGAACCCGGGGAGCTGTTTTTT.